This paragraph covers one T cell receptor (beta chain) sequence. This record belongs to a study of patients and donors after allogeneic stem cell transplantation. V dropped 1 base and J dropped 11 bases, with 9 bases sitting between them. Germline V CDR1 and CDR2: LGHDT, YNNKEL (reference sequence). The CDR3 has 12 amino acids. TCRdb re-derived calls from the RT-PCR reads in MiXCR, one entry per CDR3 protein. The sample holds approximately 250,000 distinct CDR3 sequences; 14% are singletons and the top ten take more than 9%. The gene calls are TRBV3-1 and TRBJ2-1; D is unresolved. The receptor comes from a human donor who was either an allogeneic HSCT recipient or a stem cell or donor lymphocyte infusion donor (not recorded which). It is not recorded whose cells these are; they may come from a transplant donor. Sequences were obtained from blood, either unsorted or a sorted T cell fraction (not recorded which). This CDR3 reads CASSQVLQKQFF. The CDR3 DNA follows: TGTGCCAGCAGCCAAGTTCTTCAAAAGCAGTTCTTC.